This is a list of T cell receptor beta chains from one sample in a study of CD8+CD57+ T cells in acquired aplastic anemia. TCRdb processed the reads anew with MiXCR; each CDR3 protein has one entry. The data show around 180,000 distinct CDR3 sequences, over 60% seen once. Specimen: sorted CD4+, CD8+, or CD8+CD57+ T cells (not recorded which) from PBMCs. The receptors shown here come from a human donor with severe aplastic anemia or a healthy control (not recorded which). Both conserved end residues are part of each CDR3. A D gene is named only where the DNA matches it firmly. Some rows have no size entry. The others give once, few or many, or a class for an expanded clone.

CDR3nt: TGTGCCAGCAGGCTCGGGACAGGGGGGAACACCGGGGAGCTGTTTTTT
CDR3aa: CASRLGTGGNTGELFF
v_gene: TRBV12-3/TRBV12-4
j_gene: TRBJ2-2
abundance: .
d_gene: TRBD1

CDR3nt: TGTGCCAGCAGCCCACAGGACGGAGGAGAGACCCAGTACTTC
CDR3aa: CASSPQDGGETQYF
v_gene: TRBV9
j_gene: TRBJ2-5
abundance: .
d_gene: .

CDR3nt: TGCGCCAGCAGTAGCGGGAGGGTCGATGAGCAGTTCTTC
CDR3aa: CASSSGRVDEQFF
v_gene: TRBV5-1
j_gene: TRBJ2-1
abundance: .
d_gene: TRBD2

CDR3nt: TGTGCCAGCAGTTTATGGCACCCGACTGGACTGGGGGGGAAGCCCCAGCATTTT
CDR3aa: CASSLWHPTGLGGKPQHF
v_gene: TRBV28
j_gene: TRBJ1-5
abundance: .
d_gene: .

CDR3nt: TGTGCCATCAGTCTGGGACAGGCTGCCACAGATACGCAGTATTTT
CDR3aa: CAISLGQAATDTQYF
v_gene: TRBV10-3
j_gene: TRBJ2-3
abundance: once
d_gene: TRBD1

CDR3nt: TGTGCCAGCAGCTTCGGGGGAGGGAATTCACCCCTCCACTTT
CDR3aa: CASSFGGGNSPLHF
v_gene: TRBV5-5
j_gene: TRBJ1-6
abundance: .
d_gene: .

CDR3nt: TGTGCCACCAGTGATTTTGGTCTAGGCGAGGGAGCTTTCTTT
CDR3aa: CATSDFGLGEGAFF
v_gene: TRBV24-1
j_gene: TRBJ1-1
abundance: .
d_gene: .

CDR3nt: TGCAGTGCTAGACTTAGCGGGAGAACGAACAATGAGCAGTTCTTC
CDR3aa: CSARLSGRTNNEQFF
v_gene: TRBV20-1
j_gene: TRBJ2-1
abundance: .
d_gene: TRBD2

CDR3nt: TGTGCCACCAGCAGAGATGGCAGGGCTGGAAACACCATATATTTT
CDR3aa: CATSRDGRAGNTIYF
v_gene: TRBV15
j_gene: TRBJ1-3
abundance: .
d_gene: .

CDR3nt: TGTGCCATCAGTGAACCGGGCTTCACAGATACGCAGTATTTT
CDR3aa: CAISEPGFTDTQYF
v_gene: TRBV10-3
j_gene: TRBJ2-3
abundance: .
d_gene: .

CDR3nt: TGCAGCGTTGACCAGGGGGCCGGGGAGCTGTTTTTT
CDR3aa: CSVDQGAGELFF
v_gene: TRBV29-1
j_gene: TRBJ2-2
abundance: many
d_gene: TRBD1

CDR3nt: TGTGCCACCGATTTCCGCGGGGAGCTGTTTTTT
CDR3aa: CATDFRGELFF
v_gene: TRBV12-3/TRBV12-4
j_gene: TRBJ2-2
abundance: many
d_gene: .

CDR3nt: TGTGCCAGTACGGAACAGGGGTCTTTGGGTGAGCAGTTCTTC
CDR3aa: CASTEQGSLGEQFF
v_gene: TRBV19
j_gene: TRBJ2-1
abundance: .
d_gene: TRBD1

CDR3nt: TGTGCCACCCGAGACAGGGAATCCTACGAGCAGTACTTC
CDR3aa: CATRDRESYEQYF
v_gene: TRBV2
j_gene: TRBJ2-7
abundance: .
d_gene: TRBD1

CDR3nt: TGTGCCACCACGGGACAGGGGCCTGAGCAGTACTTC
CDR3aa: CATTGQGPEQYF
v_gene: TRBV10-3
j_gene: TRBJ2-7
abundance: .
d_gene: TRBD1

CDR3nt: TGTGCCAGCAGCCCATCCGGGACAGGGGACTACGAGCAGTACTTC
CDR3aa: CASSPSGTGDYEQYF
v_gene: TRBV14
j_gene: TRBJ2-7
abundance: .
d_gene: TRBD1

CDR3nt: TGCAGTGCTAAGGTCAGCACAGATACGCAGTATTTT
CDR3aa: CSAKVSTDTQYF
v_gene: TRBV20-1
j_gene: TRBJ2-3
abundance: .
d_gene: .